This T cell receptor (beta chain) was captured in a study of blood T cells in healthy people across ages. Overall study: Template switching picked up about one barcoded beta molecule for each two T cells.

Donors each provided around 10 milliliters of peripheral blood. At least 5.5 micrograms of total RNA were extracted per sample. This clonotype was recorded at least ten times. CDR1 is MNHEY, CDR2 SVGEGT, per germline. Trimming pared 6 bases from V and 5 bases from J, leaving 17 bases between. The CDR3 runs to 14 residues. It was with a sample-barcoded 5' primer and a J-beta primer mix that a second PCR of about 6 to 11 cycles was run. One entry per CDR3 protein, called by TCRdb with MiXCR from the 5' RACE reads. Of hundreds of thousands of distinct CDR3 sequences detected, 20% to 30% appear once; the ten largest clones hold just under 9%. These records were also assigned to another study, of T cells of mothers and their children. That source adds: Slightly higher overlap, not significant, was seen in related mother-child pairs than in unrelated pairs.

The receptor was isolated from a boy between 10 and 17 years old in good health. This rearrangement joins TRBV6-2 or TRBV6-3 to TRBJ2-7; D might be TRBD2 (5 bases). Sequenced: blood. The DNA for the CDR3 is TGTGCCAGCAGCTCGGACTCGGCCACCAACGAGCAGTACTTC. This translates into CASSSDSATNEQYF.